This section outlines one TCR beta chain sequence together with its context. This specimen comes from a study of blood T cell repertoires in COVID-19. Background on the study: Sites across the United States, Italy and Spain contributed samples from acute and convalescent COVID-19. T cells, B-cell-depleted T cells, or PBMCs supplied cDNA or gDNA.

Authors' processing steps: Reference gene primer amplification in the assay estimated nucleated cell counts. The data were produced by immunoSEQ multiplex PCR, yet TCRdb's version contains in-frame clones alone and is incomplete. The V and J calls and clone size were taken over from that table, and D and trimming were inferred from the DNA. The sample lists around 160,000 clones; roughly 80% were seen once. CDR3 size: 19 residues. Trimming shortened V by 1 base and J by 0 bases, and 19 bases separated the two germline ends. In germline, CDR1 is LGHNA, CDR2 YNFKEQ. The source is a human donor with acute or convalescent COVID-19. The donor label of this sample is uncertain. The sample consisted of peripheral blood. The gene calls are TRBV4-2 and TRBJ2-4; possible D gene TRBD2, 5 bases. The DNA of the CDR3 is TGTGCCAGCAGCCAAGCCCTAACGGGTAGCGACGGAGCCAAAAACATTCAGTACTTC. Residues: CASSQALTGSDGAKNIQYF.